This T cell receptor (beta chain) was obtained from a study of a mutant IDH1 vaccine in newly diagnosed glioma. Study-wide context: The start of vaccination came 4-6 weeks after radiotherapy alone, or with temozolomide cycles. Study-level points and caveats: Apparently unrelated to pseudoprogression were changes in the top peripheral T cell clonotypes.

The time point here: week 5, during vaccination. The content of each vaccine dose was 300 ug of mutant IDH1 20-mer peptide, and topical imiquimod accompanied it. Generated by immunoSEQ multiplex PCR, the TCRdb table keeps only in-frame clones and is missing some. The sample includes 50,000 to 70,000 clones, approximately 79% of them seen just once. Notes on this clone: As yet, its antigen is unknown.

The CDR3 totals 15 residues. The germline V gene has CDR1 MNHEY and CDR2 SMNVEV (reference sequence). J was trimmed by 8 bases and V by 6 bases; bases with no gene match: 11. This chain uses TRBV27 with TRBJ1-4; 8 positions match TRBD1. The material sequenced was PBMCs, taken from a glioma patient whose treatment included an IDH1 peptide vaccine. This receptor was identified in a woman younger than 30 with glioma. Some clones in this sample may be carry-over from other donors' samples. This chain's CDR3 is CASRADRGEWEKLFF. As DNA, the CDR3 is TGTGCCAGCAGGGCCGACAGGGGTGAATGGGAAAAACTGTTTTTT. Based on the CDR3 plus reference TRBV27 and TRBJ1-4, the full variable domain is EAQVTQNPRYLITVTGKKLTVTCSQNMNHEYMSWYRQDPGLGLRQIYYSMNVEVTDKGDVPEGYKVSRKEKRNFPLILESPSPNQTSLYFCASRADRGEWEKLFFGSGTQLSVL.